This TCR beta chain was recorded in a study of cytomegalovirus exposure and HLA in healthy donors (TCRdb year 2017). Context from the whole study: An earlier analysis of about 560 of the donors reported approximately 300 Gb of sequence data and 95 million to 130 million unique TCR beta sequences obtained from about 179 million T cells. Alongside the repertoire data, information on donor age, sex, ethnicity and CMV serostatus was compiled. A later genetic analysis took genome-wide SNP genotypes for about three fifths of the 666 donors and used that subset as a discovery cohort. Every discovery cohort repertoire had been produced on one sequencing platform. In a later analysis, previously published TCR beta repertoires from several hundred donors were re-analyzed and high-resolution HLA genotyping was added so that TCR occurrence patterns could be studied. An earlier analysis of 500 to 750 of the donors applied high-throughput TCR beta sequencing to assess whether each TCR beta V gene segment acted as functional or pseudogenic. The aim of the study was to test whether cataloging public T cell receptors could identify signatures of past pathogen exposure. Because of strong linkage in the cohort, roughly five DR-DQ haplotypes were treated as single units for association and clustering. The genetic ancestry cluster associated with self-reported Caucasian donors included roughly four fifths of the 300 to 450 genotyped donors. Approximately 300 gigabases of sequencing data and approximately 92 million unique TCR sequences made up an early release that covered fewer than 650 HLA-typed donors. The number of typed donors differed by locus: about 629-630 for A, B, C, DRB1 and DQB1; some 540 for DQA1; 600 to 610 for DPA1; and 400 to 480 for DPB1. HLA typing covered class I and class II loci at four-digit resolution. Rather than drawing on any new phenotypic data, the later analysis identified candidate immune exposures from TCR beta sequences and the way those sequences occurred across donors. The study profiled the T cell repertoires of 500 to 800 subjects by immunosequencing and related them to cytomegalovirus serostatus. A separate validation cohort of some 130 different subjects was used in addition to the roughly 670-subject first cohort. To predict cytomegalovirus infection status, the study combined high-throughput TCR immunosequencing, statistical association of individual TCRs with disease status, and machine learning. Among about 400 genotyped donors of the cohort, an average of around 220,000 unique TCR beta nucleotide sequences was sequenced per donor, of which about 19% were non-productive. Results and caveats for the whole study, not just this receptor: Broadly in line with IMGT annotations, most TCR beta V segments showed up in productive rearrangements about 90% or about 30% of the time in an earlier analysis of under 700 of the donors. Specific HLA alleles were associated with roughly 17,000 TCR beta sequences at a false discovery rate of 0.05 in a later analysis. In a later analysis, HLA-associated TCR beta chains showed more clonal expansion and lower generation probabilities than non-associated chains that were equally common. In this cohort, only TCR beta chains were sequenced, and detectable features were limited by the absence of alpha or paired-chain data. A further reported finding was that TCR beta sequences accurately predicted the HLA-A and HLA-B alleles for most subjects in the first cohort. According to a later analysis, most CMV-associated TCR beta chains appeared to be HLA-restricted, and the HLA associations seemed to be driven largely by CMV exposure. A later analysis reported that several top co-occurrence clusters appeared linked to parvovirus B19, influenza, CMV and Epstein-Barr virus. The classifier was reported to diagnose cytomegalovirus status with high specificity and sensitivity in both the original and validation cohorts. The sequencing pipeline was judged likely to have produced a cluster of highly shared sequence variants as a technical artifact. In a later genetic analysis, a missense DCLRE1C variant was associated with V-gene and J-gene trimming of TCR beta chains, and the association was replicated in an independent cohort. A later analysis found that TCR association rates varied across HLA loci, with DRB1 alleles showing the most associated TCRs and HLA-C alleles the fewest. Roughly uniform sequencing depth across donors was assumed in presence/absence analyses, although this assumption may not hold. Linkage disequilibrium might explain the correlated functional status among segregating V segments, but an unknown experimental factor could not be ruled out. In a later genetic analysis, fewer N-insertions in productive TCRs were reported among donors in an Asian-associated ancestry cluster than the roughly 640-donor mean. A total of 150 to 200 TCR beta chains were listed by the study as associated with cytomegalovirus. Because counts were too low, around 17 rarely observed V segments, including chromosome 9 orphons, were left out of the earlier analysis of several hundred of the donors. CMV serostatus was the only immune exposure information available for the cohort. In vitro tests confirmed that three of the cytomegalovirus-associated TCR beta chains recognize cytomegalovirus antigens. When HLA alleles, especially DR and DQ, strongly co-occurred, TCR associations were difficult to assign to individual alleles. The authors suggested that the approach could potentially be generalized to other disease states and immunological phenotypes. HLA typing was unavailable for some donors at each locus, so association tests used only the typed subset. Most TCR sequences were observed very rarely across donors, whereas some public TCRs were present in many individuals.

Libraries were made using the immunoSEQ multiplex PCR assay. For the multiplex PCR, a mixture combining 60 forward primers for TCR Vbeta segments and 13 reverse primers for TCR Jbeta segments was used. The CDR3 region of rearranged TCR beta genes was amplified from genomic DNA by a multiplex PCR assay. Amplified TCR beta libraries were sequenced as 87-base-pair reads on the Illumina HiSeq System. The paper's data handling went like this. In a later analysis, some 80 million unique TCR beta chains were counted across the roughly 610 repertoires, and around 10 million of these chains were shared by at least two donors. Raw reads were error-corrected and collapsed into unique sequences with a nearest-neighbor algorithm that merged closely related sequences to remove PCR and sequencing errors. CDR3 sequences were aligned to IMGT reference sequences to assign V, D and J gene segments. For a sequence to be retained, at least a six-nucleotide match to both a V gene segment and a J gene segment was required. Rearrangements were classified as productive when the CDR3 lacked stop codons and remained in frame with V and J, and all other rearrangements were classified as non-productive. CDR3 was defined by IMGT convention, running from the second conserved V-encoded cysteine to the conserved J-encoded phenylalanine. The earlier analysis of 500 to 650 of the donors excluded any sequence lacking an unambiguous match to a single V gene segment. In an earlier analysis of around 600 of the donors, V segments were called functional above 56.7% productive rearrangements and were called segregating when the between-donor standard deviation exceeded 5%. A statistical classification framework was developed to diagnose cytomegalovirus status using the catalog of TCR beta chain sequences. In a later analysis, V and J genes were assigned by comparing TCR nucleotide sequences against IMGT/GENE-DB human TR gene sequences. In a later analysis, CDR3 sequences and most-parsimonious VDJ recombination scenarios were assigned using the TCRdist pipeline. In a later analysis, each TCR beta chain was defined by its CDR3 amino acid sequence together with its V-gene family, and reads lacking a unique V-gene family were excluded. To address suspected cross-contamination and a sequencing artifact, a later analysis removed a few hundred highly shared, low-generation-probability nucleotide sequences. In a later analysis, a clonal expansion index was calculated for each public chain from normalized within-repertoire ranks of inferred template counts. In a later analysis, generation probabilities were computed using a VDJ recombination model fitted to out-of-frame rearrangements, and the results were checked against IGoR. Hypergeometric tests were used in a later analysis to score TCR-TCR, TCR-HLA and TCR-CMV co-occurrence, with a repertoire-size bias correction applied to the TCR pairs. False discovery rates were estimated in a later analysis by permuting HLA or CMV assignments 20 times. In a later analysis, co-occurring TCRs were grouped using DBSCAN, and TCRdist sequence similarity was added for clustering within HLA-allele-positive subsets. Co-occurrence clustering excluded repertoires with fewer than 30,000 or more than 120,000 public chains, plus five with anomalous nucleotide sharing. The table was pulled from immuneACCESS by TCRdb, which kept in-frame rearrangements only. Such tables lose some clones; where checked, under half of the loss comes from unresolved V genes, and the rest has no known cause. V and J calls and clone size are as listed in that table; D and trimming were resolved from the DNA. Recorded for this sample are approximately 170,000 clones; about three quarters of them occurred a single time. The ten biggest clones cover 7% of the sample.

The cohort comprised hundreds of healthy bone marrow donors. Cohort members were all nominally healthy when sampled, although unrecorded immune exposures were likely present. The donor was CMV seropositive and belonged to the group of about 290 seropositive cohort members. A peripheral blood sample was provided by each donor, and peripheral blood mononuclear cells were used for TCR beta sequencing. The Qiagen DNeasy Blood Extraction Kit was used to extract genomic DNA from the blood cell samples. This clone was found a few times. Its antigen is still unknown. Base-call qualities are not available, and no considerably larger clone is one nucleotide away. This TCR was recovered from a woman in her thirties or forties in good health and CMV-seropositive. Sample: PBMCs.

The DNA reads as follows: TGTGCCATCAGTATGCGGGGCGACAACACTGAAGCTTTCTTT. Its amino acids are CAISMRGDNTEAFF. Here the chain combines TRBV10-3 and TRBJ1-1; a tentative D call is TRBD1 (5 bases match). The junction carries 12 bases between V and J, which are trimmed by 5 bases and 2 bases respectively. Looking up the germline V gene yields CDR1 ENHRY and CDR2 SYGVKD. The CDR3 holds 14 amino acids from the cysteine to the phenylalanine. Here the CDR3 DNA is all that survives: 42 bases in frame from base 1.